One and the same sample provided the 10 T cell receptor beta chains below, sequenced in a study of blood T cells in healthy people across ages. Primers used in a second PCR of roughly 6 to 11 cycles were a sample-barcoded 5' primer and a J-beta primer mix. In TCRdb, the 5' RACE reads were re-called with MiXCR into one record per CDR3 protein. Found here are about 800,000 distinct CDR3 sequences, just under 25% of them singletons; the top ten hold approximately 4%. The sample was also reused in another study, on T cells of mothers and their children.

The sequenced sample consisted of blood. The receptor set was obtained from a boy aged 5-17 years in good health.

This clonotype came up a few times. A read error is likely, as this CDR3 ends without the conserved phenylalanine or tryptophan. The V gene is TRBV29-1, the J gene TRBJ1-5; TRBD1 matches at 10 bases. Germline V lookup: CDR1 SQVTM, CDR2 ANQGSEA. The ends lost 3 bases at V and 6 bases at J; junction bases unmatched: 2. The CDR3 sequence is 13 residues long. The CDR3 DNA reads as TGCAGCGTTGAGACAGGGGGCAGTCAGCCCCAGCATTCT. As protein: CSVETGGSQPQHS.

This clonotype was seen more than once but under ten times. The chain is built from TRBV20-1 and TRBJ2-7; the D gene is possibly TRBD1 (6 bases). The CDR3 loop spans 12 amino acids. Germline CDR1 is DFQATT and CDR2 is SNEGSKA (reference sequence). V dropped 4 bases and J dropped 2 bases, with 9 bases sitting between them. CDR3 DNA: TGCAGTGCTACAGGGGCACCCTACGAGCAGTACTTC. Protein: CSATGAPYEQYF.

The chain carries TRBV7-9 and TRBJ1-4, with a tentative D call TRBD1 (5 bases). Germline assignment: CDR1 SEHNR and CDR2 FQNEAQ (reference sequence). Trimming shortened V by 10 bases and J by 7 bases, and 19 bases separated the two germline ends. This CDR3 contains 14 residues. As DNA, the CDR3 is TGTGCCACTGACTTAAGGGACTTCTCTGAAAAACTGTTTTTT. Its translation: CATDLRDFSEKLFF.

There are a few counts of this clonotype. This rearrangement joins TRBV6-6 to TRBJ1-2; no clear D. Germline assignment: CDR1 MNHNY and CDR2 SVGAGI (reference sequence). This CDR3 has 15 amino acids. The V end lost 2 bases, the J end lost 2 bases, and 12 bases lay between the germline ends. CDR3 nucleotide sequence: TGTGCCAGCAGTTACAGTGTCAGTGCAAACTATGGCTACACCTTC. Residues: CASSYSVSANYGYTF.

The chain joins TRBV2 to TRBJ2-1; D uncertain. V dropped 3 bases and J dropped 10 bases, with 10 bases sitting between them. Germline CDR1 SNHLY, CDR2 FYNNEI. The CDR3 is made up of 12 amino acids. In DNA form, the CDR3 reads TGTGCCAGCAGTGACCGGCCCCCCGAGCAGTTCTTC. This translates into CASSDRPPEQFF. The variable domain in full, with the rest retrieved from reference TRBV2 and TRBJ2-1, is EPEVTQTPSHQVTQMGQEVILRCVPISNHLYFYWYRQILGQKVEFLVSFYNNEISEKSEIFDDQFSVERPDGSNFTLKIRSTKLEDSAMYFCASSDRPPEQFFGPGTRLTVL.

The chain combines TRBV12-3 or TRBV12-4 with TRBJ2-1; 7 bases fit TRBD1. The trim removed 5 bases at V and 10 bases at J, leaving 11 bases unmatched. The CDR3 runs 14 residues. The CDR3 sequence: CASSQTQGEQEQFF. The CDR3 DNA reads TGTGCCAGCAGTCAGACGCAGGGGGAACAGGAGCAGTTCTTC.

The chain uses TRBV9 and TRBJ2-7; 7 bases align to TRBD2. Per the germline V gene, CDR1 is SGDLS and CDR2 is YYNGEE. The CDR3 extends over 15 amino acids. Trimming took 2 bases from V and 4 from J; bases not matched to a gene: 9. CDR3: CASSVGPTSEYEQYF. CDR3 in DNA: TGTGCCAGCAGCGTGGGCCCCACTAGCGAATACGAGCAGTACTTC.

V and J are TRBV12-3 or TRBV12-4 and TRBJ2-2; D is possibly TRBD1 (6 bases). V dropped 5 bases and J dropped 3 bases, with 16 bases sitting between them. This CDR3 spans 16 amino acids. The CDR3 coding sequence is TGTGCCAGCAGTCTGACAGGTGCAACGGACACCGGGGAGCTGTTTTTT. This encodes CASSLTGATDTGELFF.

The chain is built from TRBV20-1 and TRBJ2-3; D might be TRBD1 (6 bases). The germline CDR1 and CDR2 sequences are DFQATT and SNEGSKA (reference sequence). Trimming cost V 6 bases and J 2 bases, with 18 bases left between them. The CDR3 consists of 15 residues. The CDR3 loop is CSAPRRTVNTDTQYF. The CDR3 coding sequence is TGCAGTGCCCCCCGGAGGACAGTCAACACAGATACGCAGTATTTT.

The chain recombines TRBV7-9 with TRBJ1-4; the D gene is possibly TRBD1 (6 bases). Germline assignment: CDR1 SEHNR and CDR2 FQNEAQ (reference sequence). This CDR3 contains 17 residues. Between the trimmed V and J ends, which lost 2 bases and 0 bases, there was a span of 13 bases. CDR3 loop: CASSLLRTDPTNEKLFF. CDR3 in DNA: TGTGCCAGCAGCTTACTCCGGACAGATCCAACTAATGAAAAACTGTTTTTT.